One TCR beta chain is described in this entry. This entry comes from a study of blood T cell repertoires in COVID-19. On the study more broadly: The United States, Italy and Spain supplied acute and convalescent COVID-19 samples. Sources were T cells, B-cell-depleted T cells, or PBMCs; the material itself was cDNA or gDNA.

Trimming cost V 3 bases and J 9 bases; bases outside gene matches: 10. Germline lookup yields CDR1 SGHTA and CDR2 FQGNSA. CDR3 size: 15 residues. Per the study methods: Researchers report that nucleated cell counts were estimated from reference gene primer amplification. Sequencing used immunoSEQ multiplex PCR; TCRdb keeps in-frame clones, though not all of them. V and J calls and clone size are those listed in that table; D and trimming were worked out from the DNA. The sample yields roughly 110,000 clones, 80% to 95% seen once. The chain uses TRBV7-2 and TRBJ2-1; 8 bases fit TRBD1. The TCR sequence derives from a woman younger than 45 with acute or convalescent COVID-19. The specimen sequenced was peripheral blood. CDR3 sequence: CASSLDRDLGFEQFF. CDR3 DNA: TGTGCCAGCAGCTTGGACAGGGATCTTGGATTTGAGCAGTTCTTC.